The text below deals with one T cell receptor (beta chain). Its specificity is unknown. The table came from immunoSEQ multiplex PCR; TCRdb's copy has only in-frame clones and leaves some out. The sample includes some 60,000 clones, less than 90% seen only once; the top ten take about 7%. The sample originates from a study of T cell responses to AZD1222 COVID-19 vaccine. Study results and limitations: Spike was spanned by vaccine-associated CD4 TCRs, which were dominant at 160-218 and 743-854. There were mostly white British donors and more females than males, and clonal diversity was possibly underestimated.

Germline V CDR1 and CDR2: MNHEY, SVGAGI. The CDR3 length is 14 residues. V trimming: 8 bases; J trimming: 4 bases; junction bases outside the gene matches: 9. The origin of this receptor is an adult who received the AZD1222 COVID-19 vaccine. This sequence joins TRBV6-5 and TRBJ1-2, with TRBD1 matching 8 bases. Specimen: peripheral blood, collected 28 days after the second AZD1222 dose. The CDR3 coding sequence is TGTGCCAGCGCCGACGGACAGGGCGGCTATGGCTACACCTTC. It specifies CASADGQGGYGYTF.